This T cell receptor (beta chain) was recovered during a study of shared clonotypes between healthy human individuals. Study-wide background: A couple of women and a few men aged 18 to 49 made up the donors. Findings and caveats of the study: It was the few donors that limited the genetic and exposure-history diversity represented.

As to this clone: Its antigen is not identified.

Execution of the assay was at deep level. The authors' processing: Filtering differed since immunoSEQ provided only junctions, with no quality scores. Clones were read by immunoSEQ multiplex PCR, and TCRdb kept only the in-frame ones, dropping some. The D gene and trimming were derived from the DNA, and the V and J assignments and clone size from that table. The table includes more than 1,200,000 clones, about 98.5% detected once. This sequence originates from a man aged 30 to 45 in good health. Sequencing input: naive CD4+ T cells sorted from blood. Subset denoted: CD45RA+ positively selected.

The CDR3 nucleotides are TGCGCCAGCAGTGAGATGGTGGGCCGGAGTTGGGAAGAGACCCAGTACTTC. Its protein product is CASSEMVGRSWEETQYF. The chain recombines TRBV10-1 with TRBJ2-5; D is unclear. Germline V CDR1 and CDR2: WNHNN, SYGVQD (reference sequence). The V end was cut by 2 bases, the J end by 3 bases, with 19 bases between. This CDR3 is built from 17 residues.